These 23 T cell receptor beta chains originate from one sample sequenced in a study of blood T cell repertoires in COVID-19. Sequenced by immunoSEQ multiplex PCR; TCRdb stores in-frame clones only, minus some. The data contain about 200,000 clones, over 75% of them seen just once; the ten biggest clones take up 4% to 5.5%. Material for sequencing was peripheral blood. The receptors stem from a human donor in a cohort sampled during active COVID-19.

J is TRBJ2-7 and V is TRBV5-8; the D is unclear. Germline lookup yields CDR1 SGHTS and CDR2 YDEGEE. The CDR3 totals 12 residues. V lost 3 bases to trimming and J lost 8 bases, with 12 bases between them. The CDR3 loop is CASSSPGWQQYF. The CDR3 DNA reads as TGTGCCAGCAGCTCCCCAGGATGGCAGCAGTACTTC.

Notes on this clone: This CDR3 is also generated by other DNA sequences in the sample. This sequence joins TRBV3-1 (or the pseudogene TRBV3-2) and TRBJ1-3, with 7 bases fitting TRBD1. The CDR3 runs 15 residues. V lost 4 bases to trimming and J lost 2 bases; unmatched junction nucleotides: 5. Germline V gene lookup returns CDR1 LGHDT and CDR2 YNNKEL (reference sequence). The CDR3 region is CASSLDRAAGNTIYF. DNA for the CDR3: TGTGCCAGCAGCCTAGACAGGGCGGCTGGAAACACCATATATTTT.

In nucleotides, the CDR3 is TGTGCCAGCAAACCCGGACTAGCGCCGAGCTCCTACGAGCAGTACTTC. It yields the protein CASKPGLAPSSYEQYF. The J gene is TRBJ2-7, the V gene TRBV7-3, with 9 bases that match TRBD2. CDR1 and CDR2 from the germline V gene are SGHTA and FQGTGA. Trimming took 7 bases from V and 0 from J; bases not matched to a gene: 10. The CDR3 sequence is 16 residues long.

The chain employs TRBV9 and TRBJ1-2, with 8 bases aligning to TRBD1. This CDR3 has 12 residues. J was trimmed by 2 bases and V by 7 bases; bases with no gene match: 1. CDR1 and CDR2 from the germline V gene are SGDLS and YYNGEE. CDR3 amino acids: CASRTGNYGYTF. CDR3 nucleotide sequence: TGTGCCAGCCGGACAGGGAACTATGGCTACACCTTC.

V usage is TRBV6-5 and J usage is TRBJ2-7; 10 nucleotides line up with TRBD1. Germline trimming cut 6 bases from V and 5 bases from J; bases unmatched to any gene: 4. The CDR3 is made up of 13 amino acids. CDR1 is MNHEY, CDR2 SVGAGI, per germline. The CDR3 coding sequence is TGTGCCAGCAGGCGGACAGGGGGACACGAGCAGTACTTC. It codes for CASRRTGGHEQYF.

This clone was seen only a few times. V and J are TRBV30 and TRBJ1-2; no clear D. Looked up from germline, CDR1 is GTSNPN and CDR2 is SVGIG (reference sequence). This CDR3 is 11 amino acids long. Trimming took 6 bases from V and 1 from J, leaving 6 bases between them. CDR3 sequence reads: CACTVNYGYTF. The CDR3 coding sequence is TGTGCCTGTACAGTTAACTATGGCTACACCTTC. The full variable domain, in which reference TRBV30 and TRBJ1-2 provide the parts outside the CDR3, is SQTIHQWPATLVQPVGSPLSLECTVEGTSNPNLYWYRQAAGRGLQLLFYSVGIGQISSEVPQNLSASRPQDRQFILSSKKLLLSDSGFYLCACTVNYGYTFGSGTRLTVV.

The rearrangement joins TRBV5-6 to TRBJ2-3, with TRBD2 matching 8 bases. Germline CDR1 and CDR2: SGHDT and YYEEEE. V lost 4 bases, J lost 2 bases, and 9 bases stayed unmatched. The CDR3 totals 16 residues. CDR3 in amino acids: CASSTFSGVSTDTQYF. The CDR3 DNA sequence: TGTGCCAGCAGCACATTTAGCGGGGTCTCCACAGATACGCAGTATTTT.

This clone showed up just a few times. The chain uses TRBV7-9 and TRBJ1-2; 8 nucleotides align to TRBD1. The ends lost 5 bases at V and 4 bases at J; junction bases unmatched: 9. This CDR3 comprises 15 residues. The germline V gene has CDR1 SEHNR and CDR2 FQNEAQ (reference sequence). The CDR3 bases are TGTGCCAGCAGCCCAAGGACAGGGTGGGGCTATGGCTACACCTTC. Protein: CASSPRTGWGYGYTF. Using reference TRBV7-9 and TRBJ1-2 for the parts outside the CDR3, the full variable domain is DTGVSQNPRHKITKRGQNVTFRCDPISEHNRLYWYRQTLGQGPEFLTYFQNEAQLEKSRLLSDRFSAERPKGSFSTLEIQRTEQGDSAMYLCASSPRTGWGYGYTFGSGTRLTVV.

The chain combines TRBV29-1 with TRBJ1-2, with 9 bases identical to TRBD1. The CDR3 has 14 amino acids. V shed 3 bases and J 7 bases; nucleotides not matched to a gene: 9. Germline CDR1 and CDR2: SQVTM and ANQGSEA. The CDR3 spells CSVEGTGGFLGYTF. For the CDR3, the DNA is TGCAGCGTTGAGGGCACAGGGGGCTTTCTTGGCTACACCTTC.

The rearrangement uses TRBV28 and TRBJ1-5, with 8 nucleotides matching TRBD1. This CDR3 comprises 15 residues. Looked up from germline, CDR1 is MDHEN and CDR2 is SYDVKM. The J segment lost 1 base and the V segment lost 5 bases, leaving 4 bases of the junction unmatched. The chain's CDR3 is CASSHRGYSNQPQHF. The CDR3 nucleotides are TGTGCCAGCAGTCACAGGGGGTACAGCAATCAGCCCCAGCATTTT.

The chain recombines TRBV28 with TRBJ2-7; tentatively, D is TRBD2 (6 bases). Germline V CDR1 and CDR2: MDHEN, SYDVKM. Trimming cost V 5 bases and J 2 bases, with 16 bases left between them. The CDR3 is 15 residues long. The CDR3 bases are TGTGCCAGCAGTCCGGGCGGATCTAGCGCCTACGAGCAGTACTTC. Its protein is CASSPGGSSAYEQYF.

This clone was seen a few times. The chain links TRBV27 to TRBJ2-3; unclear D gene. Trimming removed 3 bases at V and 3 bases at J, with 7 bases between. Germline lookup yields CDR1 MNHEY and CDR2 SMNVEV (reference sequence). The CDR3 runs 13 residues. The CDR3 spells CASSFRGTDTQYF. DNA of the CDR3: TGTGCCAGCAGTTTCAGAGGAACAGATACGCAGTATTTT.

The genes are TRBV15 and TRBJ1-5, with D perhaps TRBD1 (5 bases). With 0 bases removed from V and 3 bases from J, the gap between germline ends came to 12 bases. The length of the CDR3 is 16 residues. CDR1 LNHNV and CDR2 YYDKDF come from the germline V gene (reference sequence). Here the CDR3 reads CATSRDKGQYNQPQHF. DNA of the CDR3: TGTGCCACCAGCAGAGATAAGGGGCAGTACAATCAGCCCCAGCATTTT.

This chain connects TRBV18 to TRBJ2-7; TRBD2 aligns across 10 bases. This CDR3 contains 14 residues. V was clipped by 6 bases and J by 0 bases; unmatched bases: 2. Germline V gives CDR1 KGHSH, CDR2 LQKENI. The CDR3 coding sequence is TGTGCCAGCTCTAGCGGGAGGATCTCCTACGAGCAGTACTTC. Translation: CASSSGRISYEQYF.

The V and J genes are TRBV15 and TRBJ2-1, with a tentative D call TRBD2 (6 bases). CDR1 and CDR2 (germline): LNHNV, YYDKDF (reference sequence). The CDR3 covers 14 residues. The V gene lost 5 bases and the J gene lost 7 bases, with 15 bases spanning the gap. The CDR3 spells CATSLHVGGNEQFF. Written as DNA, the CDR3 is TGTGCCACCAGCCTCCACGTGGGGGGTAATGAGCAGTTCTTC.

The count of this clone is one. The chain uses TRBV30 and TRBJ2-3, with D hard to call. The V end lost 4 bases, the J end lost 2 bases, and 7 bases lay between the germline ends. CDR3 length equals 12 residues. Germline V gives CDR1 GTSNPN, CDR2 SVGIG (reference sequence). In DNA, the CDR3 is TGTGCCTGGACAGGTTCCACAGATACGCAGTATTTT. It encodes CAWTGSTDTQYF.

V is TRBV27 and J is TRBJ1-1; no reliable D call. Germline V CDR1 and CDR2: MNHEY, SMNVEV (reference sequence). V lost 5 bases and J 1 base, leaving 11 bases between the germline ends. This CDR3 contains 14 residues. As DNA, the CDR3 is TGTGCCAGCAGTCCCGACACACCGAACACTGAAGCTTTCTTT. It codes for CASSPDTPNTEAFF.

V is TRBV4-2 and J is TRBJ1-2; 9 nucleotides agree with TRBD1. The V segment lost 0 bases and the J segment 6 bases; nucleotides outside the gene matches: 5. From germline, CDR1 is LGHNA and CDR2 YNFKEQ. This CDR3 contains 15 residues. The CDR3 spells CASSQDPGQGNGYTF. CDR3 in DNA: TGTGCCAGCAGCCAAGATCCGGGACAGGGAAATGGCTACACCTTC.

This clone was seen more than once but under ten times. V is TRBV6-5 and J is TRBJ1-1, with D possibly being TRBD1 (6 bases). Trimming left V 0 bases short and J 1 base short, with 12 bases between. Per germline, CDR1 MNHEY and CDR2 SVGAGI. The CDR3 covers 16 residues. The CDR3 region has the DNA TGTGCCAGCAGTTACTCCTCAGTCAGGGGGAACACTGAAGCTTTCTTT. Its translation: CASSYSSVRGNTEAFF.

This chain connects TRBV4-3 to TRBJ1-2; 7 bases match TRBD1. Germline CDR1 and CDR2: LGHNA and YSLEER. V gave up 5 bases and J gave up 4 bases; unmatched junction bases: 10. CDR3 length: 15 residues. CDR3 in amino acids: CASSNGPGGCYGYTF. The CDR3 DNA reads TGCGCCAGCAGCAACGGGCCAGGGGGTTGCTATGGCTACACCTTC.

The chain joins TRBV9 to TRBJ2-1; TRBD2 matches 9 bases. There are 15 residues in the CDR3. Germline CDR1 SGDLS, CDR2 YYNGEE. J lost 7 bases, V lost 0 bases, and 5 bases had no gene match. The DNA of the CDR3 is TGTGCCAGCAGCGTAGTTGGTAGCGGGAGAAATGAGCAGTTCTTC. Its translation is CASSVVGSGRNEQFF. The full variable domain, its missing parts supplied by reference TRBV9 and TRBJ2-1, is DSGVTQTPKHLITATGQRVTLRCSPRSGDLSVYWYQQSLDQGLQFLIQYYNGEERAKGNILERFSAQQFPDLHSELNLSSLELGDSALYFCASSVVGSGRNEQFFGPGTRLTVL.

V and J are TRBV7-3 and TRBJ2-5; 11 nucleotides align to TRBD1. V trimming: 2 bases; J trimming: 4 bases; junction bases outside the gene matches: 6. CDR3 length equals 16 residues. Germline V gives CDR1 SGHTA, CDR2 FQGTGA. The CDR3 DNA reads as TGTGCCAGCAGCTTATTTGGGACAGGGGGAGCAGAGACCCAGTACTTC. Encoded protein: CASSLFGTGGAETQYF.

The V gene is TRBV30, the J gene TRBJ1-1; 8 positions agree with TRBD1. Germline assignment: CDR1 GTSNPN and CDR2 SVGIG (reference sequence). The J segment lost 11 bases and the V segment lost 4 bases, leaving 6 bases of the junction unmatched. This CDR3 is built from 11 residues. CDR3 sequence (DNA): TGTGCCTGGACCCAGGGGGCGCGGGCTTTCTTT. Translated, it gives CAWTQGARAFF.